The present T cell receptor beta chain was sequenced within a study of OX40 agonist ivuxolimab in advanced cancers. Describing the broader study: Ivuxolimab was an agonistic, fully human IgG2 monoclonal antibody directed against OX40 (CD134), a costimulatory receptor. Patients were allowed to have had prior anti-PD-1, anti-PD-L1 or anti-CTLA-4 therapy, and less than 45% of the dose-escalation patients had previously received checkpoint inhibitors. Partial responses were achieved by three dose-escalation patients, of whom one had hepatocellular carcinoma and two had cutaneous melanoma. The monotherapy dose-escalation portion (N of about 57 patients) of the phase I ivuxolimab trial is reported in the paper. Peripheral TCRbeta sequencing was intended to test whether TCR sequence diversity was altered and clonal T-cell expansion was caused by ivuxolimab. Of the approximately 50 patients in dose escalation, about 19 had hepatocellular carcinoma, roughly 15 had melanoma, 9 had renal cell carcinoma and 9 had head and neck cancer. The dose-escalation cohort was 82.7% male with a mean age of about 60 years, ranging from roughly 20 to 85. Intravenous ivuxolimab was administered to patients every 2 weeks at six dose levels: 0.01, 0.1, 0.3, 1.5, 3 and 10 mg/kg.

Genomic DNA was extracted from sorted cells for sequencing of the TCRbeta CDR3 region. TCRbeta CDR3 regions were sequenced using the immunoSEQ Assay. The table comes from immuneACCESS by way of TCRdb, which keeps in-frame sequences with V and J called. Part of the clones is missing from these tables; in studies checked, under half for an unresolved V gene and the rest for unknown reasons. The sample table lists tens of thousands of clones, approximately 82% of them with a count of one. Under 2% of the sample belongs to the ten largest clones. The trial excluded patients who had a history of autoimmune disease or who were on systemic immunosuppression. In every dose cohort, peripheral blood was drawn for TCR sequencing at baseline, cycle 4 day 1, and cycle 7 day 1. Samples were obtained from an open-label, multicenter, first-in-human phase I dose-escalation trial of ivuxolimab. Adults with locally advanced or metastatic melanoma, renal cell, hepatocellular, or head and neck squamous cell carcinoma were enrolled in the trial. CD4+ and CD8+ T cells were sorted separately from peripheral blood before TCR sequencing.

V was cut back by 10 bases and J by 0 bases, leaving a gap of 12 bases between them. The CDR3 spans 13 residues, from the cysteine through the phenylalanine. Here the CDR3 DNA is all that survives: 39 bases in frame from base 1. Looking up the germline V gene yields CDR1 ENHRY and CDR2 SYGVKD. Regarding this clone: What this receptor recognizes is not known. No per-base quality is available; no much larger clone lies one base away.

Overall results and qualifications from the work: At doses from 0.1 to 3.0 mg/kg, clonal expansion was seen in both CD4+ and CD8+ blood T cells between baseline and week 6. Low levels of normalized T-cell clonal expansion were also seen in some patients who did not respond. After ivuxolimab, more expanded clones were found on average in CD8+ T cells than in CD4+ T cells. The antigen specificity of the clonally expanded peripheral T cells was not determined. Partial responders in the 0.1-3.0 mg/kg groups had among the lowest normalized peripheral clonal expansion, especially among CD8+ T cells.

The chain links TRBV10-3 with TRBJ1-1; the D gene is not confidently resolved. The sequencing used CD4+ or CD8+ T cells sorted from blood, collected in a trial of the OX40 agonist ivuxolimab. The TCR was taken from an adult with an advanced solid tumor such as melanoma, head and neck, liver or kidney cancer. The CDR3 reads as follows: CAKAPDLNTEAFF. The sequenced DNA: TGTGCCAAGGCGCCTGATCTGAACACTGAAGCTTTCTTT.